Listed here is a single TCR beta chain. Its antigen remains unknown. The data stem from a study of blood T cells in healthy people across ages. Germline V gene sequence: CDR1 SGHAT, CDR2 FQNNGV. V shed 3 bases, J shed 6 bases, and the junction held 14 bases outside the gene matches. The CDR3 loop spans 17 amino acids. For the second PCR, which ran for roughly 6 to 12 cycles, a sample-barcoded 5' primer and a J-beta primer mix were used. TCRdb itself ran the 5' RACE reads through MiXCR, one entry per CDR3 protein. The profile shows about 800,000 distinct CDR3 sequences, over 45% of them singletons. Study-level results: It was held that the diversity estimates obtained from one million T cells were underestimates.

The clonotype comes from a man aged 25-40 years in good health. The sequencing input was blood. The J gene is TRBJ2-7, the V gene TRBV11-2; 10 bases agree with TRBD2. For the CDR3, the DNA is TGTGCCAGCAGCTTTTCGATAGCGGGAGGCTCGGCGGGCGAGCAGTACTTC. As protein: CASSFSIAGGSAGEQYF.